The 32 T cell receptor beta chains below were found in one sample sequenced in a study of shared clonotypes between healthy human individuals. Repertoires were generated with immunoSEQ multiplex PCR, while TCRdb's copy carries only in-frame clones and drops some. The sample includes 470,000 or so clones, 78% of them seen just once. Sequenced input: PBMCs. These receptors all come from a woman aged 40 to 50 in good health. Some clones in this sample may be carry-over from other donors' samples.

V usage is TRBV4-1 and J usage is TRBJ2-5, with D perhaps matching TRBD2 (5 bases). The last part of the DNA fits TRBJ2-7 better; the J call may be wrong. CDR1 MGHRA and CDR2 YSYEKL come from the germline V gene. This CDR3 has 15 residues. Written as DNA, the CDR3 is TGCGCCAGCAGCCCCGGAGGTGGCATCTCCTACGAGCAGTACTTC. Its translation is CASSPGGGISYEQYF.

J is TRBJ2-5 and V is TRBV6-1; D perhaps matches TRBD2 (6 bases). CDR3 length: 12 residues. V lost 6 bases and J 5 bases, leaving 10 bases between the germline ends. Germline V gene data show CDR1 as MNHNS and CDR2 as SASEGT. Written as DNA, the CDR3 is TGTGCCAGCAGAAGGAGCGGGGAGACCCAGTACTTC. It translates to CASRRSGETQYF.

V is TRBV30 and J is TRBJ2-7; D gene uncertain. The CDR3 length is 13 residues. Germline V gene sequence: CDR1 GTSNPN, CDR2 SVGIG (reference sequence). In DNA form, the CDR3 reads TGTGCTTTGGACCCCGGGCAATCCTACGAGCAGTACTTC. This encodes CALDPGQSYEQYF.

The genes are TRBV7-8 and TRBJ2-5; D uncertain. The CDR3 length is 12 residues. V lost 0 bases to trimming and J lost 14 bases, with 13 bases between them. Germline V gene data show CDR1 as SGHVS and CDR2 as FQNEAQ. CDR3 nucleotides: TGTGCCAGCAGCTTAGCCGGAACCTTGGGATACTTC. Its translation: CASSLAGTLGYF.

This chain joins TRBV28 and TRBJ2-7, with a possible D match to TRBD1 (5 bases). Germline assignment: CDR1 MDHEN and CDR2 SYDVKM. The CDR3 length is 13 residues. The ends were cut back, 3 bases at V and 9 bases at J, with 15 bases in the middle. This CDR3 is CASSLNSATGQYF. In DNA form, the CDR3 reads TGTGCCAGCAGTTTGAACAGTGCCACAGGGCAGTACTTC. The full variable domain, with the rest looked up from reference TRBV28 and TRBJ2-7, is DVKVTQSSRYLVKRTGEKVFLECVQDMDHENMFWYRQDPGLGLRLIYFSYDVKMKEKGDIPEGYSVSREKKERFSLILESASTNQTSMYLCASSLNSATGQYFGPGTRLTVT.

This clone was seen ten or more times. The chain recombines TRBV10-1 with TRBJ2-2; D not resolved. Germline assignment: CDR1 WNHNN and CDR2 SYGVQD (reference sequence). V lost 0 bases, J lost 4 bases, and 6 bases lay in between. This CDR3 comprises 14 residues. CDR3 sequence (DNA): TGCGCCAGCAGTGAGTCGAGTCCCACCGGGGAGCTGTTTTTT. Amino acid sequence: CASSESSPTGELFF.

The chain uses TRBV7-2 and TRBJ2-1; 7 bases fit TRBD2. V shed 5 bases and J 10 bases; nucleotides not matched to a gene: 11. Germline V lookup: CDR1 SGHTA, CDR2 FQGNSA. CDR3 length: 14 amino acids. The CDR3 bases are TGTGCCAGCAGCCCGGCCCTAGCGGCCCCCGAGCAGTTCTTC. This translates into CASSPALAAPEQFF.

The chain combines TRBV9 with TRBJ2-3; D may match TRBD1 or TRBD2 (5 bases each). Trimming left V 0 bases short and J 3 bases short, with 14 bases between. Germline V gives CDR1 SGDLS, CDR2 YYNGEE. This CDR3 has 16 residues. CDR3 DNA: TGTGCCAGCAGCGTAGCCATCGGGGCTGGAACAGATACGCAGTATTTT. As protein: CASSVAIGAGTDTQYF.

Of note for this clone: Just one base apart from a much larger clone, this may be a read error. The genes are TRBV7-9 and TRBJ2-5; the D is unclear. V was pared by 2 bases and J by 5 bases, with 3 bases between. The length of the CDR3 is 11 residues. The V gene's germline CDR1 is SEHNR and CDR2 FQNEAQ (reference sequence). The CDR3 DNA reads TGTGCCAGCAGCTTAAGTGAGACCCAGTACTTC. Its protein is CASSLSETQYF.

The rearrangement links TRBV27 to TRBJ1-5, with no clear D. This CDR3 is 15 amino acids long. Looked up from germline, CDR1 is MNHEY and CDR2 is SMNVEV (reference sequence). Between the trimmed V and J ends, which lost 2 bases and 2 bases, there was a span of 10 bases. CDR3 region: CASSLREDGNQPQHF. The CDR3 nucleotides read TGTGCCAGCAGTTTACGGGAGGATGGCAATCAGCCCCAGCATTTT.

This rearrangement joins TRBV10-3 to TRBJ2-1, with 8 bases matching TRBD2. Losses at the gene ends were 5 bases for V and 7 bases for J; bases not matched to a gene: 7. The CDR3 length is 14 residues. The V gene's germline CDR1 is ENHRY and CDR2 SYGVKD. CDR3 loop: CAISLAGRKNEQFF. The CDR3 DNA follows: TGTGCCATCAGTTTAGCGGGACGAAAAAATGAGCAGTTCTTC.

The chain has TRBV6-1 and TRBJ1-1; D is uncertain. Germline CDR1 reads MNHNS; CDR2 reads SASEGT. The ends were cut back, 3 bases at V and 6 bases at J, with 11 bases in the middle. CDR3 length equals 13 residues. CDR3 region: CASSEIWHPEAFF. For the CDR3, the DNA is TGTGCCAGCAGTGAGATTTGGCACCCTGAAGCTTTCTTT.

V usage is TRBV12-5 and J usage is TRBJ2-3, with TRBD2 matching 7 bases. Looked up from germline, CDR1 is LGHNT and CDR2 is FRNRAP. The CDR3 contains 16 residues. V gave up 0 bases and J gave up 2 bases; unmatched junction bases: 5. DNA for the CDR3: TGTGCTAGTGGTTTGGTACTGCGGGGGATCACAGATACGCAGTATTTT. Amino acid sequence: CASGLVLRGITDTQYF. Full variable domain (outside the CDR3, taken from reference TRBV12-5 and TRBJ2-3): DARVTQTPRHKVTEMGQEVTMRCQPILGHNTVFWYRQTMMQGLELLAYFRNRAPLDDSGMPKDRFSAEMPDATLATLKIQPSEPRDSAVYFCASGLVLRGITDTQYFGPGTRLTVL.

The CDR3 DNA reads as TGCGCCAGCAGCTTGGCCGGGGGGTTATATGCCAATGAGCAGTTCTTC. Its protein is CASSLAGGLYANEQFF. V usage is TRBV5-1 and J usage is TRBJ2-1; the match to TRBD2 covers 7 bases. Germline-derived CDR1 and CDR2 are SGHRS and YFSETQ. After removal of 0 bases from V and 6 bases from J, the junction contained 9 bases not matched to a gene. The CDR3 totals 16 residues. The full variable domain, rest sourced from reference TRBV5-1 and TRBJ2-1, is KAGVTQTPRYLIKTRGQQVTLSCSPISGHRSVSWYQQTPGQGLQFLFEYFSETQRNKGNFPGRFSGRQFSNSRSEMNVSTLELGDSALYLCASSLAGGLYANEQFFGPGTRLTVL.

The chain carries TRBV6-4 and TRBJ1-5; D gene ambiguous. The ends were cut back, 5 bases at V and 6 bases at J, with 11 bases in the middle. This CDR3 has 13 residues. Germline CDR1 is MRHNA and CDR2 is SNTAGT. The CDR3 nucleotides are TGTGCCAGCAGTCCCGAAGTGGGTCAGCCCCAGCATTTT. Translating gives CASSPEVGQPQHF.

This clone has just a few counts. This chain uses TRBV27 with TRBJ2-7, with TRBD2 matching over 11 bases. Trimming took 4 bases from V and 2 from J; bases not matched to a gene: 7. The CDR3 totals 16 residues. Germline CDR1 reads MNHEY; CDR2 reads SMNVEV (reference sequence). The CDR3 reads CASSSGPSGRPYEQYF. The CDR3 coding sequence is TGTGCCAGCAGTTCGGGTCCTAGCGGGAGGCCCTACGAGCAGTACTTC.

The rearrangement joins TRBV27 to TRBJ2-7; TRBD1 matches at 8 bases. The CDR3 contains 14 residues. V gave up 6 bases and J gave up 3 bases; unmatched junction bases: 7. Germline assignment: CDR1 MNHEY and CDR2 SMNVEV (reference sequence). The CDR3 DNA reads as TGTGCCAGCAGCGGACAGGGTAAAGACTACGAGCAGTACTTC. It is translated as CASSGQGKDYEQYF.

The V gene is TRBV28, the J gene TRBJ2-7; D is uncertain. CDR1 and CDR2 from the germline V gene are MDHEN and SYDVKM. V lost 5 bases to trimming and J lost 0 bases, with 20 bases between them. The CDR3 is 17 amino acids. CDR3 nucleotide sequence: TGTGCCAGCAGTCCCCCCGTGTGGTCAGCTCCCTCCTACGAGCAGTACTTC. Amino acid sequence: CASSPPVWSAPSYEQYF.

The chain uses TRBV9 and TRBJ1-1; D perhaps matches TRBD1 (6 bases). Germline V gene lookup returns CDR1 SGDLS and CDR2 YYNGEE. Trimming pared 3 bases from V and 2 bases from J, leaving 17 bases between. The CDR3 is 16 residues long. Here the CDR3 reads CASSAGQPGANTEAFF. In nucleotides, the CDR3 is TGTGCCAGCAGCGCCGGACAGCCAGGAGCTAACACTGAAGCTTTCTTT.

This clone has only one observation. The chain carries TRBV6-1 and TRBJ2-1; tentatively, D is TRBD1 or TRBD2 (5 bases each). V was clipped by 0 bases and J by 3 bases, with 12 bases between them. This CDR3 contains 16 residues. CDR1 and CDR2 (germline): MNHNS, SASEGT. The CDR3 DNA follows: TGTGCCAGCAGTGAAGCGTCCGGGACGGTCTACAATGAGCAGTTCTTC. Residues: CASSEASGTVYNEQFF.

The V gene is TRBV7-9, the J gene TRBJ1-2; D is ambiguous. Germline assignment: CDR1 SEHNR and CDR2 FQNEAQ (reference sequence). The V end was cut by 1 base, the J end by 2 bases, with 5 bases between. There are 13 residues in the CDR3. The CDR3 DNA reads as TGTGCCAGCAGCTTAGACCAGAACTATGGCTACACCTTC. This translates into CASSLDQNYGYTF.

The J gene is TRBJ1-3, the V gene TRBV2; D call uncertain. Germline assignment: CDR1 SNHLY and CDR2 FYNNEI. This CDR3 contains 14 residues. With 7 bases removed from V and 0 bases from J, the gap between germline ends came to 10 bases. In nucleotides, the CDR3 is TGTGCCAGCACCCGGGTTTACTCTGGAAACACCATATATTTT. It translates to CASTRVYSGNTIYF.

The V gene is TRBV25-1, the J gene TRBJ1-2; tentative D call: TRBD1 (6 bases). The CDR3 length is 15 residues. The germline V gene has CDR1 MGHDK and CDR2 SYGVNS. V lost 5 bases to trimming and J lost 1 base, with 14 bases between them. For the CDR3, the DNA is TGTGCCAGCAGTACTGGGGGCCAGAGTAACTATGGCTACACCTTC. Protein sequence: CASSTGGQSNYGYTF.

In its sample, this clone was seen many times. This chain connects TRBV19 to TRBJ2-7; 7 nucleotides match TRBD2. Germline lookup yields CDR1 LNHDA and CDR2 SQIVND (reference sequence). This CDR3 contains 15 residues. The V gene end was trimmed by 6 bases and the J gene end by 2 bases; junction bases not matched to a gene: 10. The CDR3 reads CASRSRTRTPYEQYF. In DNA form, the CDR3 reads TGTGCCAGTAGGTCCCGGACTAGAACCCCCTACGAGCAGTACTTC. Drawing the rest from reference TRBV19 and TRBJ2-7, the complete variable domain is DGGITQSPKYLFRKEGQNVTLSCEQNLNHDAMYWYRQDPGQGLRLIYYSQIVNDFQKGDIAEGYSVSREKKESFPLTVTSAQKNPTAFYLCASRSRTRTPYEQYFGPGTRLTVT.

The count of this clone is one. The gene calls are TRBV2 and TRBJ1-1; possibly TRBD1 for D (6 bases). The V gene's germline CDR1 is SNHLY and CDR2 FYNNEI. The CDR3 extends over 14 amino acids. V lost 5 bases and J lost 4, with 14 bases in between. The CDR3 sequence is CASSFRRGATEAFF. The CDR3 DNA sequence: TGTGCCAGCAGTTTCCGGAGGGGGGCCACTGAAGCTTTCTTT.

Notes on this clone: One base separates it from a far larger clone, so it is likely a read error. Other DNA sequences from this sample encode an identical CDR3 as well. The chain carries TRBV5-1 and TRBJ1-1, with 7 bases fitting TRBD1. Germline lookup yields CDR1 SGHRS and CDR2 YFSETQ. With 0 bases clipped from V and 0 bases from J, the junction kept 14 bases outside the gene matches. The CDR3 loop spans 19 amino acids. CDR3 in DNA: TGCGCCAGCAGCTTGGACGCTAGGACAGGTGCCTTCATGAACACTGAAGCTTTCTTT. Encoded protein: CASSLDARTGAFMNTEAFF. Full variable domain (rest looked up from reference TRBV5-1 and TRBJ1-1): KAGVTQTPRYLIKTRGQQVTLSCSPISGHRSVSWYQQTPGQGLQFLFEYFSETQRNKGNFPGRFSGRQFSNSRSEMNVSTLELGDSALYLCASSLDARTGAFMNTEAFFGQGTRLTVV.

CDR3 amino acids: CASTATGTSGSYEQYF. CDR3 coding DNA: TGTGCCAGCACCGCAACCGGGACTAGCGGCTCCTACGAGCAGTACTTC. The genes are TRBV13 and TRBJ2-7, with 11 bases aligning to TRBD2. CDR1 is PRHDT, CDR2 FYEKMQ, per germline (reference sequence). The V gene end was trimmed by 7 bases and the J gene end by 0 bases; junction bases not matched to a gene: 8. There are 16 residues in the CDR3.

J is TRBJ2-5 and V is TRBV6-6; maybe TRBD1 (6 bases). The V gene's germline CDR1 is MNHNY and CDR2 SVGAGI (reference sequence). CDR3 length equals 13 residues. Trimming removed 5 bases at V and 2 bases at J, with 9 bases between. The DNA of the CDR3 is TGTGCCAGCAGTGTACAGGGACAAGAGACCCAGTACTTC. Translating gives CASSVQGQETQYF.

This clone was observed many times. The CDR3 DNA follows: TGTGCCAGCAGCTTGGGTGGCGGGAGTCTAACGTGGTACGAGCAGTACTTC. Translated: CASSLGGGSLTWYEQYF. The rearrangement joins TRBV5-4 to TRBJ2-7, with 7 bases identical to TRBD2. J was trimmed by 4 bases and V by 0 bases; bases with no gene match: 13. The CDR3 consists of 17 residues. Germline CDR1 and CDR2: SGHNT and YYREEE (reference sequence).

The chain combines TRBV5-1 with TRBJ1-1, with 11 bases lining up with TRBD1. From germline, CDR1 is SGHRS and CDR2 YFSETQ. The J segment lost 11 bases and the V segment lost 0 bases, leaving 12 bases of the junction unmatched. The length of the CDR3 is 16 residues. The DNA for the CDR3 is TGCGCCAGCAGCTTGGATGGGACAGGGGGACCCTCTGGCGCTTTCTTT. Amino acid sequence: CASSLDGTGGPSGAFF.

The gene calls are TRBV5-3 and TRBJ2-7, with no clear D. TRBV5-3 is treated as an ORF (open reading frame) with a function not yet certain. This CDR3 region has 15 residues. Trimming removed 5 bases at V and 4 bases at J, with 19 bases between. CDR3 DNA sequence: TGTGCCAGAAGTCAGGAGACGACGGGCGAGTACGAGCAGTACTTC. Translating gives CARSQETTGEYEQYF.

Of note for this clone: The same CDR3 is also encoded by other DNA sequences in this sample. The chain combines TRBV5-1 with TRBJ2-1; D is perhaps TRBD1 or TRBD2 (5 bases each). Per germline, CDR1 SGHRS and CDR2 YFSETQ. This CDR3 region has 13 residues. The V end lost 2 bases, the J end lost 6 bases, and 9 bases lay between the germline ends. CDR3 protein: CASSLGAGNEQFF. Written as DNA, the CDR3 is TGCGCCAGCAGCTTAGGGGCGGGCAATGAGCAGTTCTTC.